This TCR beta chain was identified in a study of blood T cell repertoires in COVID-19. The protocol was immunoSEQ multiplex PCR, while the TCRdb copy is restricted to in-frame clones and leaves out a portion. This sample has 300,000 to 500,000 clones, with 70% to 90% found just once. This clone was counted once. The identical CDR3 is also encoded by other nucleotide sequences in the sample. CDR3 length equals 14 residues. V was pared by 3 bases and J by 3 bases, with 8 bases between. From germline, CDR1 is KGHDR and CDR2 SFDVKD. This TCR was recovered from a young woman with acute COVID-19. The chain combines TRBV24-1 with TRBJ1-5; no reliable D call. Sequencing was performed on PBMCs or T cells enriched from blood (not recorded which). CDR3 bases: TGTGCCACCAGTGATGCGGGATCCAATCAGCCCCAGCATTTT. Its protein product is CATSDAGSNQPQHF.